This entry lists 3 T cell receptor beta chains sequenced from one sample in a study of response to subunit inactivated influenza vaccine. TCRdb re-derived calls from the RT-PCR reads in MiXCR, one entry per CDR3 protein. The repertoire includes 590,000 or so distinct CDR3 sequences, 14% of them detected once, and 7.5% to 8% sits in the top ten. Sequencing used PBMCs from blood, obtained roughly 2 weeks before vaccination. The origin of the receptors is a man between 45 and 60 years old who received an inactivated influenza vaccine.

This clonotype was counted many times. V gene TRBV5-1 combines with J gene TRBJ2-7; TRBD2 matches at 12 bases. V shed 4 bases, J shed 5 bases, and the junction held 10 bases outside the gene matches. This CDR3 is 16 amino acids long. Per germline, CDR1 SGHRS and CDR2 YFSETQ. In DNA form, the CDR3 reads TGCGCCAGCAGCCCCCGGACTAGCGGGGCGGGTAACGAGCAGTACTTC. Amino acids: CASSPRTSGAGNEQYF.

The V gene is TRBV4-3, the J gene TRBJ2-2; 15 bases match TRBD2. V lost 2 bases to trimming and J lost 6 bases; unmatched junction nucleotides: 4. Germline loops: CDR1 LGHNA, CDR2 YSLEER. The CDR3 loop spans 17 amino acids. CDR3 sequence: CASSQRTSGRDSGELFF. Written as DNA, the CDR3 is TGCGCCAGCAGCCAAAGGACTAGCGGGAGGGACTCCGGGGAGCTGTTTTTT.

The chain is built from TRBV20-1 and TRBJ2-7; D is ambiguous. This CDR3 spans 10 amino acids. Germline V CDR1 and CDR2: DFQATT, SNEGSKA (reference sequence). Between the trimmed V and J ends, which lost 6 bases and 5 bases, there was a span of 8 bases. The CDR3 sequence is CSAISDEQYF. CDR3 bases: TGCAGTGCGATTTCTGACGAGCAGTACTTC.